A selection of T cell receptor beta chains follows, all from one sample in a study of cytomegalovirus exposure and HLA in healthy donors. Libraries were prepared by immunoSEQ multiplex PCR; TCRdb keeps only in-frame clonotypes and omits some of them. The table lists 70,000 or so clones. The sample was PBMCs. These receptors came from a man aged 35 to 55 in good health and CMV-seronegative. CDR3s include the opening cysteine and the closing phenylalanine or tryptophan. The D gene is left open where the match is weak. Not every row has a clone size; where given, it reads once, few, many or a size class.

D	V	size	J	CDR3	DNA
.	TRBV28	.	TRBJ1-5	CASSADNHSNQPQHF	TGTGCCAGCAGTGCGGACAACCATAGCAATCAGCCCCAGCATTTT
.	TRBV7-3	.	TRBJ2-2	CASSLFGGNTGELFF	TGTGCCAGCAGCTTATTCGGCGGAAACACCGGGGAGCTGTTTTTT
TRBD1	TRBV6-5	.	TRBJ1-4	CASKGQGWEKLFF	TGTGCCAGCAAGGGACAGGGTTGGGAAAAACTGTTTTTT
.	TRBV5-1	.	TRBJ2-7	CASSLLSSYEQYF	TGCGCCAGCAGCTTGCTGAGCTCCTACGAGCAGTACTTC
.	TRBV4-2	.	TRBJ1-5	CASSLSWQGYQPQHF	TGTGCCAGCAGCCTAAGTTGGCAGGGTTATCAGCCCCAGCATTTT
TRBD1	TRBV6-4	.	TRBJ2-2	CASSEDRGSTGELFF	TGTGCCAGCAGTGAGGACAGGGGGAGCACCGGGGAGCTGTTTTTT
TRBD1	TRBV10-3	medium-sized	TRBJ2-1	CAISVPLQGAGNEQFF	TGTGCCATCAGTGTTCCGCTTCAGGGGGCAGGCAATGAGCAGTTCTTC
.	TRBV4-2	.	TRBJ2-1	CASSQERSGVYNEQFF	TGTGCCAGCAGCCAAGAACGGTCAGGGGTCTACAATGAGCAGTTCTTC
.	TRBV6-5	.	TRBJ2-7	CASSYSRAGVGEQYF	TGTGCCAGCAGTTACTCTCGGGCAGGGGTGGGCGAGCAGTACTTC
.	TRBV10-1	.	TRBJ1-5	CASSDYGYHQPQHF	TGCGCCAGCAGTGATTACGGGTATCATCAGCCCCAGCATTTT
.	TRBV4-1	.	TRBJ1-1	CASSQVRNTEAFF	TGCGCCAGCAGCCAAGTGAGAAACACTGAAGCTTTCTTT
TRBD1	TRBV27	.	TRBJ2-7	CASSPGTVYEQYF	TGTGCCAGCAGCCCCGGGACAGTCTACGAGCAGTACTTC
TRBD1	TRBV5-1	.	TRBJ1-2	CASSFTWTGGYTF	TGCGCCAGCAGCTTCACTTGGACAGGGGGCTACACCTTC
TRBD2	TRBV14	.	TRBJ2-3	CASSPGLLAGWIQGSTDTQYF	TGTGCCAGCAGCCCCGGCCTACTAGCGGGGTGGATTCAAGGTAGCACAGATACGCAGTATTTT
TRBD1	TRBV4-1	.	TRBJ2-7	CASSQGQGARVNEQYF	TGCGCCAGCAGCCAGGGACAGGGGGCGCGGGTCAACGAGCAGTACTTC
TRBD1	TRBV30	.	TRBJ1-3	CAWSVWDRVFSGNTIYF	TGTGCCTGGAGTGTTTGGGACAGGGTGTTCTCTGGAAACACCATATATTTT
TRBD1	TRBV10-2	.	TRBJ1-5	CASSVTGESNQPQHF	TGCGCCAGCAGTGTGACAGGGGAGAGCAATCAGCCCCAGCATTTT
TRBD1	TRBV18	.	TRBJ2-5	CASSRDRSETQYF	TGTGCCAGCTCACGGGACAGGTCCGAGACCCAGTACTTC
.	TRBV25-1	.	TRBJ2-1	CASSSPPMEVAGNEQFF	TGTGCCAGCAGTAGTCCCCCTATGGAGGTAGCCGGCAATGAGCAGTTCTTC
.	TRBV29-1	.	TRBJ1-1	CSVVVGLNTEAFF	TGCAGCGTTGTGGTCGGTTTGAACACTGAAGCTTTCTTT
TRBD1	TRBV10-3	.	TRBJ1-2	CAISSPGQVDGYTF	TGTGCCATCAGCTCACCGGGACAGGTGGATGGCTACACCTTC
.	TRBV27	.	TRBJ2-7	CASSLSDRLTYEQYF	TGTGCCAGCAGTTTATCCGACAGACTTACCTACGAGCAGTACTTC
TRBD1	TRBV30	.	TRBJ1-1	CAWSVDRGSRTEAFF	TGTGCCTGGAGTGTGGACAGGGGAAGCAGGACTGAAGCTTTCTTT
.	TRBV7-3	.	TRBJ2-7	CASSSTWATEQYF	TGTGCCAGCAGCTCAACCTGGGCGACCGAGCAGTACTTC
.	TRBV20-1	.	TRBJ1-1	CSATQGAEAFF	TGCAGTGCTACTCAGGGCGCTGAAGCTTTCTTT
TRBD1	TRBV29-1	.	TRBJ1-3	CSVRTGNTIYF	TGCAGCGTACGGACAGGGAACACCATATATTTT
.	TRBV9	.	TRBJ2-2	CASSVATGFLGELFF	TGTGCCAGCAGCGTAGCTACGGGGTTCCTGGGGGAGCTGTTTTTT
.	TRBV10-2	.	TRBJ2-7	CASSSLQGAPYF	TGCGCCAGCAGTTCACTACAGGGAGCACCGTACTTC
TRBD2	TRBV11-3	.	TRBJ2-3	CASSRGTSGRTDTQYF	TGTGCCAGCAGCCGCGGGACTAGCGGACGCACAGATACGCAGTATTTT
.	TRBV5-5	.	TRBJ1-5	CASSPSWFQQPQHF	TGTGCCAGCAGCCCCTCATGGTTTCAGCAGCCCCAGCATTTT
TRBD1	TRBV25-1	.	TRBJ2-7	CASSEENAGGQQYF	TGTGCCAGCAGTGAGGAAAATGCAGGGGGCCAGCAGTACTTC
TRBD2	TRBV29-1	.	TRBJ2-7	CSVGLATGEQYF	TGCAGCGTTGGACTAGCGACAGGAGAGCAGTACTTC